The 23 T cell receptor beta chains presented below share a single source sample, sequenced in a study of shared clonotypes between healthy human individuals. The assay was immunoSEQ multiplex PCR, and TCRdb's table has in-frame clones only and misses some. The sample has 1,400,000 or so clones, approximately 98.5% seen once. Material for sequencing was naive CD4+ T cells sorted from blood. Documented subset: CD45RA+ positively selected. The receptors stem from a man younger than 45 in good health.

The chain employs TRBV5-4 and TRBJ2-1, with D tentatively TRBD1 (5 bases). With 1 base removed from V and 4 bases from J, the gap between germline ends came to 12 bases. CDR1 SGHNT and CDR2 YYREEE come from the germline V gene (reference sequence). This CDR3 has 15 residues. The CDR3 spells CASSLMGREYNEQFF. The CDR3 DNA follows: TGTGCCAGCAGCTTGATGGGCAGGGAATACAATGAGCAGTTCTTC.

This chain connects TRBV6-1 to TRBJ1-3, with 7 bases aligning to TRBD1. The CDR3 has 13 residues. Germline V CDR1 and CDR2: MNHNS, SASEGT. Trimming removed 7 bases from V and 12 bases from J; junction bases left unmatched: 12. In DNA form, the CDR3 reads TGTGCCAGCAAGGACAGGCAGCCACTAATCATATATTTT. It yields the protein CASKDRQPLIIYF.

J is TRBJ2-3 and V is TRBV15; perhaps TRBD2 as D (6 bases). This CDR3 contains 16 residues. V was clipped by 0 bases and J by 6 bases, with 16 bases between them. Germline loops: CDR1 LNHNV, CDR2 YYDKDF (reference sequence). The CDR3 sequence: CATSRDYSGSWDTQYF. In nucleotides, the CDR3 is TGTGCCACCAGCAGAGATTATTCCGGGAGTTGGGATACGCAGTATTTT.

This sequence joins TRBV19 and TRBJ2-1, with D perhaps matching TRBD1 (6 bases). The CDR3 covers 16 residues. V dropped 1 base and J dropped 9 bases, with 19 bases sitting between them. Germline values: CDR1 LNHDA, CDR2 SQIVND (reference sequence). CDR3 protein: CASSIVQAGVGGEQFF. The CDR3 region has the DNA TGTGCCAGTAGTATAGTTCAGGCCGGAGTAGGGGGTGAGCAGTTCTTC.

J is TRBJ2-5 and V is TRBV18; tentative D call: TRBD1 (6 bases). This CDR3 has 15 amino acids. Germline CDR1 and CDR2: KGHSH and LQKENI. Deletions cut 3 bases from V and 4 bases from J, with 15 bases between. In DNA form, the CDR3 reads TGTGCCAGCTCACCTGTGGGGGCATCAAGAGAGACCCAGTACTTC. Amino acid sequence: CASSPVGASRETQYF.

This chain connects TRBV7-9 to TRBJ2-3; 8 nucleotides agree with TRBD1. The CDR3 consists of 16 residues. Germline V gene sequence: CDR1 SEHNR, CDR2 FQNEAQ (reference sequence). Trimming at V came to 5 bases and at J to 4 bases, leaving 11 bases not matched to a gene. The CDR3 DNA follows: TGTGCCAGCAGCCACGTCGGGCGACAGGGGTCAGATACGCAGTATTTT. This encodes CASSHVGRQGSDTQYF.

This rearrangement joins TRBV9 to TRBJ1-2; maybe TRBD1 (5 bases). Germline assignment: CDR1 SGDLS and CDR2 YYNGEE. V was pared by 0 bases and J by 3 bases, with 12 bases between. CDR3 length equals 15 residues. The CDR3 spells CASSVAPEGDYGYTF. The CDR3 nucleotides read TGTGCCAGCAGCGTAGCTCCAGAAGGGGACTATGGCTACACCTTC.

This clone has only one observation. The chain links TRBV4-1 to TRBJ2-7; 10 bases are a match to TRBD1. V gave up 5 bases and J gave up 7 bases; unmatched junction bases: 8. Germline V gene lookup returns CDR1 MGHRA and CDR2 YSYEKL. The CDR3 spans 14 residues. The CDR3 DNA sequence: TGCGCCAGCAGCAAGTACCGGGACAGGGGTGAGCAGTACTTC. It yields the protein CASSKYRDRGEQYF.

The count of this clone is one. The J gene is TRBJ2-7, the V gene TRBV9; 11 nucleotides line up with TRBD2. The junction had 5 bases not matched to a gene; V was cut back by 0 bases and J by 3 bases. CDR1 is SGDLS and CDR2 is YYNGEE in the germline V gene. CDR3 length equals 16 residues. CDR3 protein: CASSVGGTSGLYEQYF. As DNA, the CDR3 is TGTGCCAGCAGCGTAGGAGGGACTAGCGGACTCTACGAGCAGTACTTC.

With respect to this clone: The same CDR3 is also encoded by other DNA sequences in this sample. This chain connects TRBV5-1 to TRBJ2-1; 11 nucleotides match TRBD2. Germline V gene sequence: CDR1 SGHRS, CDR2 YFSETQ. The CDR3 length is 17 residues. V lost 0 bases to trimming and J lost 1 base; unmatched junction nucleotides: 3. DNA of the CDR3: TGCGCCAGCAGCTTGGGGGGGACTAGCGGTTCCTACAATGAGCAGTTCTTC. It specifies CASSLGGTSGSYNEQFF.

This chain connects TRBV30 to TRBJ1-1, with a weak D call TRBD1 (6 bases). The CDR3 has 13 amino acids. The germline CDR1 and CDR2 sequences are GTSNPN and SVGIG (reference sequence). The V gene lost 4 bases and the J gene lost 4 bases, with 13 bases spanning the gap. The CDR3 protein is CAWNTGRGTEAFF. In DNA, the CDR3 is TGTGCCTGGAACACAGGGAGAGGCACTGAAGCTTTCTTT.

The CDR3 nucleotides are TGTGCCAGCAGTGTTTTTAGGGACACCGGGGAGCTGTTTTTT. Translated, it gives CASSVFRDTGELFF. The chain combines TRBV6-4 with TRBJ2-2, with no clear D. The V end was cut by 4 bases, the J end by 3 bases, with 9 bases between. The CDR3 covers 14 residues. Germline V gene sequence: CDR1 MRHNA, CDR2 SNTAGT.

The rearrangement uses TRBV4-3 and TRBJ2-7; 8 positions match TRBD2. Germline loops: CDR1 LGHNA, CDR2 YSLEER. J was trimmed by 5 bases and V by 3 bases; bases with no gene match: 3. The CDR3 totals 13 residues. The DNA for the CDR3 is TGCGCCAGCAGCCAGGGACTAGTCCACGAGCAGTACTTC. Amino acids: CASSQGLVHEQYF.

The rearrangement uses TRBV4-1 and TRBJ2-3, with D tentatively TRBD2 (6 bases). CDR1 and CDR2 from the germline V gene are MGHRA and YSYEKL. CDR3 length: 15 amino acids. V lost 4 bases and J 6 bases, leaving 17 bases between the germline ends. The CDR3 nucleotides are TGCGCCAGCAGCCCCCGACTGGCGGGGCCGGATACGCAGTATTTT. As protein: CASSPRLAGPDTQYF.

This clone was detected once. The chain is built from TRBV25-1 and TRBJ2-7; D may correspond to TRBD1 or TRBD2 (5 bases each). CDR1 and CDR2 from the germline V gene are MGHDK and SYGVNS. Between the trimmed V and J ends, which lost 6 bases and 6 bases, there was a span of 21 bases. The CDR3 totals 15 residues. This chain's CDR3 is CASSPPGRGSSEQYF. DNA for the CDR3: TGTGCCAGCAGCCCTCCGGGACGCGGGTCGAGCGAGCAGTACTTC.

CDR3 nucleotides: TGTGCCAGCAGTTTAAGAAGGGATAGGACCGGGGAGCTGTTTTTT. Translating it yields CASSLRRDRTGELFF. The V call is TRBV27, the J call TRBJ2-2; the D is unclear. V lost 2 bases and J 5 bases, leaving 12 bases between the germline ends. The CDR3 extends over 15 amino acids. CDR1 is MNHEY and CDR2 is SMNVEV in the germline V gene (reference sequence).

This chain links TRBV5-8 with TRBJ1-1; D is undetermined. Deletions cut 0 bases from V and 1 base from J, with 7 bases between. CDR1 and CDR2 from the germline V gene are SGHTS and YDEGEE. The CDR3 is 14 amino acids. CDR3 nucleotides: TGTGCCAGCAGCTTGGCCGCACAGAACACTGAAGCTTTCTTT. It encodes CASSLAAQNTEAFF.

This clone is a singleton in its sample. J is TRBJ2-7 and V is TRBV5-6; the match to TRBD2 covers 9 bases. V trimming: 0 bases; J trimming: 10 bases; junction bases outside the gene matches: 17. The CDR3 totals 17 residues. The germline CDR1 and CDR2 sequences are SGHDT and YYEEEE. The CDR3 coding sequence is TGTGCCAGCAGCTTGGAAAAAGGGGGCGGGAGGGCAATCCCACAGTACTTC. This codes for CASSLEKGGGRAIPQYF.

The chain couples TRBV7-9 to TRBJ2-2; 7 bases fit TRBD2. V shed 2 bases and J 1 base; nucleotides not matched to a gene: 1. This CDR3 contains 15 residues. CDR1 is SEHNR, CDR2 FQNEAQ, per germline (reference sequence). The CDR3 reads CASSLSSGNTGELFF. The CDR3 nucleotides read TGTGCCAGCAGCTTATCTAGCGGGAACACCGGGGAGCTGTTTTTT.

The J gene is TRBJ2-2, the V gene TRBV9; 7 bases fit TRBD1. Germline lookup yields CDR1 SGDLS and CDR2 YYNGEE. V gave up 3 bases and J gave up 0 bases; unmatched junction bases: 8. The CDR3 runs to 17 residues. The CDR3 region has the DNA TGTGCCAGCAGCGGTAACAGGGGCGGTTCGAACACCGGGGAGCTGTTTTTT. This codes for CASSGNRGGSNTGELFF.

This clone showed up just once. The chain has TRBV2 and TRBJ2-6; possibly TRBD1 for D (5 bases). The V end lost 0 bases, the J end lost 3 bases, and 9 bases lay between the germline ends. Looked up from germline, CDR1 is SNHLY and CDR2 is FYNNEI. This CDR3 spans 16 amino acids. The CDR3 loop reads CASSEAQGYGANVLTF. The CDR3 region has the DNA TGTGCCAGCAGTGAAGCCCAGGGATATGGGGCCAACGTCCTGACTTTC.

The chain employs TRBV10-3 and TRBJ2-6, with TRBD1 matching 7 bases. V was clipped by 6 bases and J by 0 bases; unmatched bases: 8. CDR1 is ENHRY, CDR2 SYGVKD, per germline. The CDR3 length is 17 residues. In DNA, the CDR3 is TGTGCCATCAGCTATGACAGGGCGATCTCTGGGGCCAACGTCCTGACTTTC. Protein product: CAISYDRAISGANVLTF.

The rearrangement uses TRBV28 and TRBJ2-2; 11 positions match TRBD2. The length of the CDR3 is 19 residues. The germline gives CDR1 MDHEN, CDR2 SYDVKM. V dropped 2 bases and J dropped 2; count of bases not matched to a gene: 10. In DNA form, the CDR3 reads TGTGCCAGCAGTTTAGGGCCTGTAGCGGGAGGGAGAAACACCGGGGAGCTGTTTTTT. This sequence encodes CASSLGPVAGGRNTGELFF. The variable domain in full, with the rest retrieved from reference TRBV28 and TRBJ2-2, is DVKVTQSSRYLVKRTGEKVFLECVQDMDHENMFWYRQDPGLGLRLIYFSYDVKMKEKGDIPEGYSVSREKKERFSLILESASTNQTSMYLCASSLGPVAGGRNTGELFFGEGSRLTVL.